Shown below are 26 T cell receptor beta chains from a single sample sequenced in a study of control samples from healthy donors and cancer patients. Only in-frame clones appear in the TCRdb table, and some are missing; sequencing was by immunoSEQ multiplex PCR. The sample has roughly 120,000 clones; about 93% are singletons. Sequenced input: blood. The receptors derive from a man aged 25 to 40 in good health.

The rearrangement uses TRBV6-2 or TRBV6-3 and TRBJ2-1; either TRBD1 or TRBD2 may supply D (5 bases each). The V gene lost 0 bases and the J gene lost 9 bases, with 18 bases spanning the gap. The CDR3 runs to 16 residues. Germline V gene data show CDR1 as MNHEY and CDR2 as SVGEGT. This chain's CDR3 is CASSYSGDPRDGEQFF. The CDR3 coding sequence is TGTGCCAGCAGTTACTCCGGGGACCCTCGCGATGGTGAGCAGTTCTTC.

The chain has TRBV6-6 and TRBJ1-2, with 7 bases lining up with TRBD1. This CDR3 is 17 amino acids long. Germline-derived CDR1 and CDR2 are MNHNY and SVGAGI (reference sequence). V gave up 5 bases and J gave up 3 bases; unmatched junction bases: 15. CDR3 in amino acids: CASSRMKPTGKDYGYTF. The CDR3, as DNA: TGTGCCAGCAGTCGTATGAAGCCGACAGGGAAAGACTATGGCTACACCTTC.

This chain connects TRBV2 to TRBJ2-5, with unresolved D. From germline, CDR1 is SNHLY and CDR2 FYNNEI. Trimming left V 3 bases short and J 4 bases short, with 9 bases between. CDR3 length: 13 amino acids. Here the CDR3 reads CASSDQAGETQYF. The CDR3 coding sequence is TGTGCCAGCAGTGATCAGGCAGGAGAGACCCAGTACTTC.

Points on this clone: At one end, the junction sequence differs from germline, possibly due to a read error. This rearrangement joins TRBV5-5 to TRBJ1-3; D not certain. The germline V gene has CDR1 SGHKS and CDR2 YYEKEE (reference sequence). The CDR3 sequence is 11 residues long. The CDR3 region is CASSYRPPTNF. The CDR3 DNA is TGTGCCAGCAGCTACCGGCCGCCGACTAATTTT.

The chain uses TRBV30 and TRBJ1-5; the D is unclear. This CDR3 is 13 amino acids long. CDR1 and CDR2 from the germline V gene are GTSNPN and SVGIG (reference sequence). V lost 1 base, J lost 6 bases, and 10 bases lay in between. The CDR3 sequence is CAWSGPEGQPQHF. In DNA form, the CDR3 reads TGTGCCTGGAGTGGCCCCGAGGGTCAGCCCCAGCATTTT.

The chain couples TRBV24-1 to TRBJ2-6, with 7 bases lining up with TRBD2. With 0 bases clipped from V and 0 bases from J, the junction kept 7 bases outside the gene matches. The germline V gene encodes CDR1 KGHDR and CDR2 SFDVKD. The CDR3 is made up of 19 amino acids. The CDR3 bases are TGTGCCACCAGTGATTTGAGGGGAGGGGAGGGCTCTGGGGCCAACGTCCTGACTTTC. Its protein is CATSDLRGGEGSGANVLTF.

The gene calls are TRBV24-1 and TRBJ2-6; D is unclear. V was cut by 8 bases and J by 1 base, with 2 bases left in between. CDR1 and CDR2 (germline): KGHDR, SFDVKD. CDR3 size: 12 residues. CDR3 in DNA: TGTGCCACCAAATCTGGGGCCAACGTCCTGACTTTC. Translation: CATKSGANVLTF.

The chain combines TRBV2 with TRBJ1-2, with no clear D. Germline lookup yields CDR1 SNHLY and CDR2 FYNNEI. Trimming cost V 6 bases and J 8 bases, with 13 bases left between them. This CDR3 contains 12 residues. CDR3 loop: CASSAGSLGYTF. CDR3 nucleotide sequence: TGTGCCAGCAGCGCGGGCTCTTTGGGCTACACCTTC.

The chain links TRBV15 to TRBJ2-5; D could derive from TRBD1 or TRBD2 (5 bases each). This CDR3 has 17 amino acids. Germline V lookup: CDR1 LNHNV, CDR2 YYDKDF (reference sequence). Trimming took 1 base from V and 0 from J, leaving 15 bases between them. The CDR3, as DNA: TGTGCCACCAGCAGAGGGTTAGGGACGACGTACCAAGAGACCCAGTACTTC. Amino acids: CATSRGLGTTYQETQYF.

The chain links TRBV19 to TRBJ1-5, with D unclear. The CDR3 is 12 residues long. Trimming took 5 bases from V and 4 from J, leaving 6 bases between them. CDR1 is LNHDA and CDR2 is SQIVND in the germline V gene (reference sequence). CDR3 in amino acids: CASSPSNQPQHF. The CDR3 coding sequence is TGTGCCAGTAGTCCGTCGAATCAGCCCCAGCATTTT.

The genes are TRBV28 and TRBJ2-5, with a possible D match to TRBD1 (6 bases). Trimming took 6 bases from V and 6 from J, leaving 17 bases between them. The CDR3 spans 14 residues. Per germline, CDR1 MDHEN and CDR2 SYDVKM. The CDR3 loop reads CASSTPQGRQTQYF. CDR3 in DNA: TGTGCCAGCAGCACCCCACAGGGTAGACAGACCCAGTACTTC.

This sequence joins TRBV24-1 and TRBJ2-5, with 9 bases matching TRBD1. Germline trimming cut 1 base from V and 4 bases from J; bases unmatched to any gene: 6. The CDR3 is 16 residues long. Germline lookup yields CDR1 KGHDR and CDR2 SFDVKD. The CDR3 DNA follows: TGTGCCACCAGTGATTTAGGTGGGACAGGGCGAGAGACCCAGTACTTC. Translating gives CATSDLGGTGRETQYF.

J is TRBJ2-7 and V is TRBV6-5; tentatively, D is TRBD1 (6 bases). CDR1 and CDR2 from the germline V gene are MNHEY and SVGAGI. Trimming left V 6 bases short and J 7 bases short, with 22 bases between. This CDR3 has 15 residues. DNA of the CDR3: TGTGCCAGCAGCGTTTCGGTCAGGGGCTTCGGGGAGCAGTACTTC. This encodes CASSVSVRGFGEQYF.

This clone was detected a few times. The V gene is TRBV7-2, the J gene TRBJ1-4; the match to TRBD1 covers 9 bases. The CDR3 extends over 15 amino acids. Germline CDR1 and CDR2: SGHTA and FQGNSA. J gave up 5 bases and V 5 bases, and 6 bases lay outside the gene matches. The CDR3 DNA is TGTGCCAGCAGCCCCGCCGGGACAGGGAATGAAAAACTGTTTTTT. As protein: CASSPAGTGNEKLFF.

V is TRBV5-6 and J is TRBJ2-7, with 9 bases fitting TRBD2. The CDR3 has 15 residues. The junction had 4 bases not matched to a gene; V was cut back by 0 bases and J by 3 bases. CDR1 is SGHDT, CDR2 YYEEEE, per germline. CDR3 loop: CASSLVLRGGYEQYF. CDR3 in DNA: TGTGCCAGCAGCTTGGTGCTGCGGGGGGGCTACGAGCAGTACTTC.

The chain links TRBV5-1 to TRBJ2-7; TRBD2 agrees at 12 bases. Germline values: CDR1 SGHRS, CDR2 YFSETQ. CDR3 length equals 14 residues. Unmatched junction bases numbered 3, after V lost 4 bases and J lost 4 bases. CDR3 loop: CASSRLAGVYEQYV. The CDR3, as DNA: TGCGCCAGCAGCCGACTAGCGGGGGTATACGAGCAGTACGTC.

CDR3 sequence: CASSRAGLAGGTDTQYF. The DNA for the CDR3 is TGTGCCAGCAGCCGTGCGGGCCTAGCGGGGGGCACAGATACGCAGTATTTT. This sequence joins TRBV7-9 and TRBJ2-3; 10 nucleotides align to TRBD2. The germline V gene has CDR1 SEHNR and CDR2 FQNEAQ (reference sequence). After removal of 5 bases from V and 1 base from J, the junction contained 9 bases not matched to a gene. The CDR3 contains 17 residues.

The V call is TRBV10-3, the J call TRBJ1-2; TRBD1 aligns across 7 bases. This CDR3 region has 12 residues. Germline values: CDR1 ENHRY, CDR2 SYGVKD. V shed 8 bases, J shed 8 bases, and the junction held 8 bases outside the gene matches. CDR3: CAISGGVGGYTF. CDR3 nucleotides: TGTGCCATCTCAGGGGGAGTGGGCGGCTACACCTTC.

The chain recombines TRBV9 with TRBJ1-2; D not certain. Trimming cost V 0 bases and J 6 bases, with 18 bases left between them. Germline V gene sequence: CDR1 SGDLS, CDR2 YYNGEE. This CDR3 has 16 amino acids. The CDR3 coding sequence is TGTGCCAGCAGCGTAGAGTACATGATTGGGGTTGATGGCTACACCTTC. This codes for CASSVEYMIGVDGYTF.

The chain recombines TRBV7-2 with TRBJ1-1; no clear D gene. Trimming took 5 bases from V and 4 from J, leaving 11 bases between them. Per the germline V gene, CDR1 is SGHTA and CDR2 is FQGNSA. The CDR3 sequence is 13 residues long. CDR3 sequence reads: CASSQSAPTEAFF. CDR3 nucleotide sequence: TGTGCCAGCAGCCAATCAGCCCCCACTGAAGCTTTCTTT.

This clone was counted a single time. This chain uses TRBV10-3 with TRBJ1-6; 9 bases are shared with TRBD1. CDR1 ENHRY and CDR2 SYGVKD come from the germline V gene. This CDR3 contains 14 residues. V dropped 6 bases and J dropped 4; count of bases not matched to a gene: 1. DNA of the CDR3: TGTGCCATCAGGGGGACAGGGTATAATTCACCCCTCCACTTT. Translation gives CAIRGTGYNSPLHF.

This clone came up a few times. The chain employs TRBV6-6 and TRBJ1-6, with D unresolved. Germline CDR1 MNHNY, CDR2 SVGAGI (reference sequence). This CDR3 comprises 14 residues. Trimming stripped 6 bases from V and 11 bases from J, with 17 bases between. CDR3 in amino acids: CASSSLGPSTPLHF. In DNA, the CDR3 is TGTGCCAGCAGCTCCCTTGGACCGTCCACACCCCTCCACTTT.

CDR3 in DNA: TGTGCCAGCACCCCCCCCGGGGGGTATAATTCACCCCTCCACTTT. This gives the protein CASTPPGGYNSPLHF. The rearrangement joins TRBV28 to TRBJ1-6; TRBD1 might be the D (5 bases). The germline V gene has CDR1 MDHEN and CDR2 SYDVKM. The V and J ends lost 7 bases and 4 bases respectively, with 14 bases between them. The CDR3 runs to 15 residues.

The DNA for the CDR3 is TGCGCCAGCAGCCGAAGGGGGGGGCCCACAGATACGCAGTATTTT. Encoded protein: CASSRRGGPTDTQYF. The gene calls are TRBV5-1 and TRBJ2-3, with D possibly being TRBD2 (7 bases). The CDR3 has 15 amino acids. Trimming cost V 4 bases and J 2 bases, with 14 bases left between them. CDR1 and CDR2 from the germline V gene are SGHRS and YFSETQ.

This chain connects TRBV7-6 to TRBJ2-2, with 7 bases lining up with TRBD1. V lost 5 bases to trimming and J lost 1 base; unmatched junction nucleotides: 7. The CDR3 sequence is 16 residues long. Germline lookup yields CDR1 SGHVS and CDR2 FNYEAQ. DNA for the CDR3: TGTGCCAGCAGCACCCGACAGGGACAGAACACCGGGGAGCTGTTTTTT. Protein product: CASSTRQGQNTGELFF.

This chain joins TRBV19 and TRBJ1-2, with D tentatively TRBD1 (6 bases). The ends were cut back, 7 bases at V and 5 bases at J, with 14 bases in the middle. Germline lookup yields CDR1 LNHDA and CDR2 SQIVND (reference sequence). This CDR3 has 13 residues. In DNA, the CDR3 is TGTGCCAGTACTGACAGGCAAGGATATGGCTACACCTTC. It is translated as CASTDRQGYGYTF.